The clone carrying this T cell receptor beta chain was observed a few times. The CDR3 loop spans 13 amino acids. V was pared by 8 bases and J by 1 base, with 3 bases of the junction left unmatched. Germline V gene sequence: CDR1 ENHRY, CDR2 SYGVKD. Individually, TCR cDNA molecules were each labelled with a unique molecular identifier. Each CDR3 protein is one row after TCRdb ran MiXCR on the 5' RACE reads. The table shows roughly 99,000 distinct CDR3 sequences, with 19% occurring only once. Time point here: blood at routine non-recurrence follow-up after resection. The entry originates in a study of spatial heterogeneity in lung cancer. For the study at large: Samples came from 70 to 80 TRACERx patients with untreated early-stage lung cancer. The mean occurrence of each unique TCR and UMI combination in raw reads exceeded eight.

This TCR was recovered from a male donor with early-stage non-small cell lung cancer. This chain joins TRBV10-3 and TRBJ1-1; 8 nucleotides agree with TRBD1. This specimen consisted of PBMCs, obtained at follow-up. CDR3 region: CAIGQGTNTEAFF. CDR3 nucleotide sequence: TGTGCCATCGGACAGGGAACGAACACTGAAGCTTTCTTT.